This TCR beta chain originates from a study of CD4 T cell repertoires in COVID-19. Across the study: Relabeled CFSE-low cells, IL-2-expanded for about 10 days, met spikes from other coronaviruses. Overall study results and limits: In SARS-CoV and/or HKU1 spike cultures, between about 6.5 and 27% of SARS-CoV-2 clonotypes reappeared.

Sequencing was done directly on freshly isolated, uncultured memory T cells. The germline V gene has CDR1 SGHAT and CDR2 FQNNGV. V shed 4 bases and J shed 6 bases, with 13 bases lying between them. The CDR3 has 14 amino acids. TCRdb keeps only in-frame clones here, not all; method: immunoSEQ multiplex PCR. Of about 22,000 clones in the sample, roughly 84% are singletons; the top ten hold 0.58%. Remarks on this clone: The antigen is unknown.

V is TRBV11-2 and J is TRBJ2-1; D might be TRBD2 (6 bases). Material: central memory CD4+ T cells from blood, obtained before the COVID-19 pandemic. The clonotype was recovered from a human donor who had COVID-19. The DNA for the CDR3 is TGTGCCAGCAGCTGGGGGACTGTAGGCAATGAGCAGTTCTTC. It encodes CASSWGTVGNEQFF.